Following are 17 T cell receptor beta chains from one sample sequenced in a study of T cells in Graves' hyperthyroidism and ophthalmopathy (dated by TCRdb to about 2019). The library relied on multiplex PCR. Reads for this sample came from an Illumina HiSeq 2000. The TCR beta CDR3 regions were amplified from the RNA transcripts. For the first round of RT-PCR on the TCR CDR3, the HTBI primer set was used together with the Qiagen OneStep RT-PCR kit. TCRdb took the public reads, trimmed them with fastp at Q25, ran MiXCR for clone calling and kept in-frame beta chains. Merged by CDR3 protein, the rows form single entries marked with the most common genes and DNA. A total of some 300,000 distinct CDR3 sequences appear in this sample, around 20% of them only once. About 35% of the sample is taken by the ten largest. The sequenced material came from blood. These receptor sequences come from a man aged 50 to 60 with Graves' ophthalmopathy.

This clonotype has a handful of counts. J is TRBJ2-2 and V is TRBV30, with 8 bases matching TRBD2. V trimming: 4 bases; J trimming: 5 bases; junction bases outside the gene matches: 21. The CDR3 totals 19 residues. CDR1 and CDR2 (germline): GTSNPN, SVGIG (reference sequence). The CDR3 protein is CAWTRAISGTWEGTGELFF. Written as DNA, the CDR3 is TGTGCCTGGACCCGTGCTATTAGCGGGACTTGGGAGGGAACCGGGGAGCTGTTTTTT.

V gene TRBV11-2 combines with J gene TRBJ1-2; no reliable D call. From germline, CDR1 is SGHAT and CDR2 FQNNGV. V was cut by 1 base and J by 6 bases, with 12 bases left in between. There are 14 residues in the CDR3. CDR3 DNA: TGTGCCAGCAGCTTAGCCCGACGGAGACATGGCTACACCTTC. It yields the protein CASSLARRRHGYTF.

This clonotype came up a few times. This CDR3 reads CSAWDIYQETQYF. CDR3 in DNA: TGCAGTGCTTGGGACATCTACCAAGAGACCCAGTACTTC. V and J are TRBV20-1 and TRBJ2-5, with TRBD1 as a possible D gene (6 bases). Germline CDR1 is DFQATT and CDR2 is SNEGSKA (reference sequence). The ends were cut back, 5 bases at V and 0 bases at J, with 10 bases in the middle. This CDR3 has 13 amino acids.

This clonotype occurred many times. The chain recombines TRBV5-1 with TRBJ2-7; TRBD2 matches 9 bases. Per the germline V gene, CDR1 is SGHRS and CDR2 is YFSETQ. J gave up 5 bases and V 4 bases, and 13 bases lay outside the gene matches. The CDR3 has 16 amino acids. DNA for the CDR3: TGCGCCAGCAGCGGTAGTAGCGGGAGTTCTATCCACGAGCAGTACTTC. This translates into CASSGSSGSSIHEQYF.

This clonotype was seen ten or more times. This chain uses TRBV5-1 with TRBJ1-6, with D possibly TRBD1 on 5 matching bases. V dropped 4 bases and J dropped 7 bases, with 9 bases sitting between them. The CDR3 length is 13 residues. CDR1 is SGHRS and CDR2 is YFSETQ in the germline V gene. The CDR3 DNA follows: TGCGCCAGCAGCCAAGAGGGGAATTCACCCCTCCACTTT. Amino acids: CASSQEGNSPLHF. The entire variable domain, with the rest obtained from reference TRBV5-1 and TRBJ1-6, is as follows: KAGVTQTPRYLIKTRGQQVTLSCSPISGHRSVSWYQQTPGQGLQFLFEYFSETQRNKGNFPGRFSGRQFSNSRSEMNVSTLELGDSALYLCASSQEGNSPLHFGNGTRLTVT.

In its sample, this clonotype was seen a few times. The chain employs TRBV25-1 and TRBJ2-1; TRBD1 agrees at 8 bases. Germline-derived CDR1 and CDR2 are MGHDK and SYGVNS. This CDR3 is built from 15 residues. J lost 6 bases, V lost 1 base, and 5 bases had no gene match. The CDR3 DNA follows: TGTGCCAGCAGTGAATTCCGGACAGGGTTCAATGAGCAGTTCTTC. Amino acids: CASSEFRTGFNEQFF. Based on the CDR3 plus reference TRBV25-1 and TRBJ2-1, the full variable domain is EADIYQTPRYLVIGTGKKITLECSQTMGHDKMYWYQQDPGMELHLIHYSYGVNSTEKGDLSSESTVSRIRTEHFPLTLESARPSHTSQYLCASSEFRTGFNEQFFGPGTRLTVL.

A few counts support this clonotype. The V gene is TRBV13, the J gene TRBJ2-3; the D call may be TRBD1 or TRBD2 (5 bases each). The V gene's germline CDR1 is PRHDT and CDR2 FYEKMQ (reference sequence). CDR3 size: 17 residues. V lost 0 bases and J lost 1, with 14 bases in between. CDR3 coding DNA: TGTGCCAGCAGCTTAGGCCTTGGGGGAGCTCGCACAGATACGCAGTATTTT. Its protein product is CASSLGLGGARTDTQYF.

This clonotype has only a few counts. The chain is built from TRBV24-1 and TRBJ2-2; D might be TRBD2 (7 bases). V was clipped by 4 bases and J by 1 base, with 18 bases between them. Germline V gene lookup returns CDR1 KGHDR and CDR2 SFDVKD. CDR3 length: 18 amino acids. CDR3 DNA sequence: TGTGCCACCAGTGACCCAAGGTCGGGGGGCCTGAACACCGGGGAGCTGTTTTTT. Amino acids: CATSDPRSGGLNTGELFF.

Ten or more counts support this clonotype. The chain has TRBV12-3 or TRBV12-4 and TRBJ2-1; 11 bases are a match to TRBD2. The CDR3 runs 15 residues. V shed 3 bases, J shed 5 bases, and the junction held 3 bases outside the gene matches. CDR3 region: CASSLGTSGNNEQFF. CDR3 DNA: TGTGCCAGCAGTTTGGGGACTAGCGGTAACAATGAGCAGTTCTTC.

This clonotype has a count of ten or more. This chain's CDR3 is CASSLNPGGGNEQFF. CDR3 coding DNA: TGTGCCAGCAGCTTAAATCCGGGAGGGGGGAATGAGCAGTTCTTC. The chain recombines TRBV7-3 with TRBJ2-1, with 8 bases lining up with TRBD2. V gave up 1 base and J gave up 7 bases; unmatched junction bases: 6. Germline V gene data show CDR1 as SGHTA and CDR2 as FQGTGA. CDR3 size: 15 residues.

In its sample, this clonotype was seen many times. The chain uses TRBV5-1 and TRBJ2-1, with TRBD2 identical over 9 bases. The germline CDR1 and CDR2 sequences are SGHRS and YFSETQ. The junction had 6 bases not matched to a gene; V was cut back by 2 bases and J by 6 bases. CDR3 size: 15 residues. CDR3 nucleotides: TGCGCCAGCAGCTTATCACTAGCGGGTCTCAATGAGCAGTTCTTC. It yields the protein CASSLSLAGLNEQFF.

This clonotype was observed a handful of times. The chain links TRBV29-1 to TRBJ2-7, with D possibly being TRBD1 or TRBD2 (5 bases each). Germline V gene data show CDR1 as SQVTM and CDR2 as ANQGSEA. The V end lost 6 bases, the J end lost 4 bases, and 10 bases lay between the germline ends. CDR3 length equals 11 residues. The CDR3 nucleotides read TGCAGCGTGGCCGAGGGGTACGAGCAGTACTTC. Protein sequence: CSVAEGYEQYF.

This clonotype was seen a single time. Here the CDR3 reads CASSPYPGPQRDEQFF. CDR3 nucleotides: TGTGCCAGCAGCCCATACCCGGGTCCACAGAGGGATGAGCAGTTCTTC. The rearrangement joins TRBV25-1 to TRBJ2-1; tentative D call: TRBD2 (5 bases). V was trimmed by 6 bases and J by 8 bases, leaving 23 bases between them. Germline values: CDR1 MGHDK, CDR2 SYGVNS. The CDR3 is 16 residues long.

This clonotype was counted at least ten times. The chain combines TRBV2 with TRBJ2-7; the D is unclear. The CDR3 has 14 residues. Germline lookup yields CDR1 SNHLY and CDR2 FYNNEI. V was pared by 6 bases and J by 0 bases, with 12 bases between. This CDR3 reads CASRNDPSSYEQYF. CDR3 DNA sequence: TGTGCCAGCAGGAACGACCCGAGCTCCTACGAGCAGTACTTC.

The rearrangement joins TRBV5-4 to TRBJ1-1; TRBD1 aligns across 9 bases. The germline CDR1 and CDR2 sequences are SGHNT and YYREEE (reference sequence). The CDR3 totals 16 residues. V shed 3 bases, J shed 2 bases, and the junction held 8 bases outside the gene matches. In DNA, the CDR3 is TGTGCCAGCAGCTACGGACAGGGGAACCAAAACACTGAAGCTTTCTTT. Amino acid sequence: CASSYGQGNQNTEAFF.

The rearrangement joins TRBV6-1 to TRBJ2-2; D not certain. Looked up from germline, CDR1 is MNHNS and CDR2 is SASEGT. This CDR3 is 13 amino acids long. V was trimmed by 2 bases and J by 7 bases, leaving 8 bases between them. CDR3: CASSENPYGELFF. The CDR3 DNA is TGTGCCAGCAGTGAAAATCCGTACGGGGAGCTGTTTTTT.

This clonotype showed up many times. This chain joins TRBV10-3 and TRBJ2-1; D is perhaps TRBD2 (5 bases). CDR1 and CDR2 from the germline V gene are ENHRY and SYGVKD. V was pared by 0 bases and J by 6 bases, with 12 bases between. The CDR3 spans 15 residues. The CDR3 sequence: CAISESLGSANEQFF. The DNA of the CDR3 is TGTGCCATCAGTGAGTCCCTAGGGAGCGCCAATGAGCAGTTCTTC.